The source of this TCR beta chain is a study of cytomegalovirus exposure and HLA in healthy donors. Whole-study context: Within an early data release were around 80 million unique TCRs drawn from HLA-typed donors. General study findings and limits: Looking again later, the authors saw that most CMV-associated TCR beta chains seemed HLA-restricted. Follow-up analysis later connected one missense variant in DCLRE1C with trimming of TCR beta V- and J-genes.

The CDR3 consists of 15 residues. V lost 5 bases to trimming and J lost 3 bases, with 13 bases between them. In germline, CDR1 is MDHEN, CDR2 SYDVKM. PCR was performed using 60 Vbeta and 13 Jbeta primers. The method was immunoSEQ multiplex PCR; TCRdb's version includes in-frame clones alone and lacks a portion of them. The sample contains around 150,000 clones, over 60% of which appear only once. Details on this clone: Its matching antigen is unknown.

This chain links TRBV28 with TRBJ1-4; weak D call: TRBD1 (6 bases). The source material was PBMCs. The TCR originated in a woman in her twenties or thirties in good health and CMV-seronegative. CDR3 coding DNA: TGTGCCAGCAGTCCCCTCAACAGGGCTAATGAAAAACTGTTTTTT. The encoded protein is CASSPLNRANEKLFF.